This T cell receptor beta chain derives from a study of beta chain features in type 1 diabetes (dated by TCRdb to 2017 to 2018). Describing the broader study: No differences in mean age, gender distribution, total cell number or subset yield were found between patients and healthy donors. Across all samples, fewer than 110,000,000 sorted cells were examined, and cell number per subset correlated strongly with RNA yield. In the study, TCRB repertoires of sorted circulating CD4+ T cell subsets from recently diagnosed type 1 diabetes patients were compared with those of matched healthy donors. Whereas all 30 or so donors provided naive and central memory subsets, regulatory and stem cell-like memory subsets were isolated from just 8 patients and roughly eight healthy donors. Overall study results and their limits: At VDJ recombination sites, type 1 diabetes patients had fewer insertions and more deleted nucleotides, which implies abnormalities in thymic rearrangement. Because cDNA was sequenced instead of genomic DNA, highly expressing activated cells could be over-represented, though the groups showed no difference in activation or CD3 levels. Because the HLA sub-analyses included only small numbers of individuals, any influence of HLA type on TCRB rearrangement was left unresolved. Naive, central memory and regulatory TCRB repertoires appeared to be more similar among patients than among healthy donors. Shorter templates might be favored by PCR, yet because patient and control samples were amplified and corrected together, any such skew would affect both groups equally. In all four CD4+ subsets, TCRB CDR3 length was moderately but significantly shorter in type 1 diabetes patients.

The High Capacity cDNA Reverse Transcription Kit was used to reverse transcribe all of the isolated RNA, meaning that expressed TCRB transcripts were what got sequenced. Naive, central memory and regulatory T cell samples underwent deep immunoSEQ sequencing, averaging approximately 3.5 million total reads per sample. Sorted cells were lysed in RLT buffer and RNA was extracted with DNase-treated RNeasy Micro or Mini kits, depending on cell number. Each cell subset was processed separately to prevent cross-contamination, with patient and healthy donor samples processed together. The immunoSEQ multiplex PCR was used to amplify TCRB sequences from cDNA, yielding 87-bp fragments that span the CDR3 region. Sequencing of the amplicons was done on the Illumina HiSeq platform. The source study handled its data this way. PCR bias was corrected computationally using synthetic template baselines, and reads within Hamming distance 2 were collapsed, with unmergeable singletons discarded. Reads were aligned against IMGT to assign V, D and J genes, CDR3 length and insertions or deletions at six rearrangement sites. Within each subset, clonotype counts were normalized to sorted cell number, and only after that were true diversity and Gini coefficients computed with the tcR R package. The overlap coefficient, calculated on TCRB nucleotide sequences, was used to measure repertoire sharing. As a proxy for the pre-selection repertoire, out-of-frame TCRB sequences from naive cells were analyzed. The clones in this table, taken by TCRdb from immuneACCESS, are in-frame only. Not every clone is retained; where verified, under half of the shortfall comes from an unresolved V gene, and the cause of the rest is unknown. V and J calls and clone size are as listed in that table; D and trimming were resolved from the DNA. Present in this sample are roughly 450,000 clones, roughly 10% of which were seen just once. The biggest ten clones account for about 0.042% of the sample.

This clone was observed a few times. Which antigen it targets is not known. Base qualities are missing; no much larger clone stands one base away. The germline V gene (reference sequence) yields GTSNPN for CDR1 and SVGIG for CDR2. The CDR3, from cysteine to phenylalanine, totals 16 residues. Only the CDR3 DNA stays, 48 bases, in frame from base 1. The V and J ends are trimmed by 8 bases and 2 bases, leaving 23 bases between them. Each donor gave one peripheral blood draw, averaging roughly 0.11 L, which was collected into heparinised tubes. Using a panel that included CD45RO, CCR7, CD25, CD127, CD95 and CD27, naive, central memory, regulatory and stem cell-like memory CD4+ T cells were sorted on a BD FACSAria II. Purity was above 98% for every sorted population. PBMCs were isolated immediately by Lymphoprep density gradient centrifugation and stained directly without culture. So that batch effects would be minimized, each experiment stained and sorted samples in pairs, pairing one healthy donor with one patient.

The chain links TRBV30 with TRBJ2-3; the D segment may tentatively be TRBD1 or TRBD2, each giving 6 matched bases. The material sequenced was naive CD4+ T cells from blood. The sample's cell subset or site label is to be understood as: true naive CD4+ T cells. This TCR derives from a woman aged 18-30 years in good health. The CDR3 protein is CAGRYKQRGATDTQYF. The DNA reads as follows: TGTGCCGGTCGATACAAACAGAGGGGGGCCACAGATACGCAGTATTTT.